Listed below are T cell receptor beta chains from one sample, sequenced in a study of cytotoxic CD8 clonotypes in ibrutinib-treated CLL. The table came from immunoSEQ multiplex PCR; TCRdb's copy has only in-frame clones and leaves some out. The table records approximately 100,000 clones, about 50% of them present only once. Sequencing used PBMCs, obtained after 24 months of ibrutinib treatment. The receptors stem from a human donor with chronic lymphocytic leukemia. Both conserved end residues are part of each CDR3. A D gene is named only where the DNA matches it firmly. Size is omitted from some rows. Given values are once, few, many or a class for expanded clones.

NA	few	TRBJ2-3	TRBV6-1	CASSGGSGVPATQYF	TGTGCCAGCAGTGGAGGGTCCGGAGTCCCAGCTACGCAGTATTTT
NA	once	TRBJ2-5	TRBV6-1	CASSEQGGGWDGGTGETQYF	TGTGCCAGCAGTGAGCAAGGTGGGGGCTGGGACGGTGGGACCGGGGAGACCCAGTACTTC
TRBD1	NA	TRBJ2-7	TRBV13	CASSLGDRDSHEQYF	TGTGCCAGCAGCTTAGGGGACAGGGATTCCCACGAGCAGTACTTC
TRBD1	NA	TRBJ1-1	TRBV6-5	CASSPITGGNTEAFF	TGTGCCAGCAGTCCGATAACAGGGGGGAACACTGAAGCTTTCTTT
NA	NA	TRBJ2-7	TRBV5-1	CASSLEDASVNEQYF	TGCGCCAGCAGCTTGGAGGACGCTTCTGTAAACGAGCAGTACTTC
TRBD1	few	TRBJ1-2	TRBV28	CASSRTGGLGYTF	TGTGCCAGCAGTAGGACAGGGGGTCTTGGCTACACCTTC
NA	NA	TRBJ1-1	TRBV6-1	CASTDPVATEAFF	TGTGCCAGCACCGATCCGGTGGCTACTGAAGCTTTCTTT
TRBD2	NA	TRBJ2-1	TRBV4-1	CASSQETPSSGGGNEQFF	TGCGCCAGCAGCCAAGAAACCCCCTCTAGCGGGGGGGGCAATGAGCAGTTCTTC
NA	NA	TRBJ2-7	TRBV21-1	CASSKEATGTGGFYEQYF	TGTGCCAGCAGCAAAGAGGCCACCGGGACAGGGGGCTTCTACGAGCAGTACTTC
TRBD2	few	TRBJ2-5	TRBV7-2	CASSRGGTSRQETQYF	TGTGCCAGCAGCCGAGGAGGGACTAGTAGACAAGAGACCCAGTACTTC
NA	NA	TRBJ1-1	TRBV9	CASSVEPGVNTEAFF	TGTGCCAGCAGCGTAGAACCGGGAGTGAACACTGAAGCTTTCTTT
TRBD1	NA	TRBJ1-6	TRBV28	CASSRDRFNSPLHF	TGTGCCAGTAGCCGGGACAGGTTCAATTCACCCCTCCACTTT
NA	few	TRBJ1-2	TRBV6-5	CASRRDGGSYGYTF	TGTGCCAGCAGGAGGGACGGCGGTTCCTATGGCTACACCTTC
NA	NA	TRBJ2-2	TRBV5-7	CASSGRFPGELFF	TGTGCCAGCAGCGGTCGATTTCCGGGGGAGCTGTTTTTT
NA	NA	TRBJ1-2	TRBV7-2	CASSLEGRGGGYTF	TGTGCCAGCAGCTTAGAGGGGCGTGGAGGTGGCTACACCTTC